The 3 T cell receptor beta chains below were found in one sample sequenced in a study of Graves' ophthalmopathy and Graves' hyperthyroidism. Amplification of the TCR beta CDR3 regions used RNA transcripts (as template). First-round RT-PCR used HTBI primers; second-round multiplex PCR followed. TCRdb reprocessed the multiplex PCR reads via MiXCR and lists one record per CDR3 protein. The sample lists approximately 50,000 distinct CDR3 sequences; under 55% were seen once. The sequencing input was peripheral blood. The source of these receptors is an adult man with Graves' ophthalmopathy.

A remark on this clonotype: A much bigger clone sits one base away, suggesting this may be a read error. V and J are TRBV6-5 and TRBJ2-1; D ambiguous. The CDR3 length is 17 residues. In germline, CDR1 is MNHEY, CDR2 SVGAGI. V was cut by 0 bases and J by 8 bases, with 20 bases left in between. CDR3 sequence reads: CASSYSASQQLTYEQFF. The CDR3 nucleotides read TGTGCCAGCAGTTACTCGGCTTCTCAACAGCTTACGTATGAGCAGTTCTTC.

The chain joins TRBV5-1 to TRBJ2-3, with D possibly being TRBD2 (6 bases). V dropped 4 bases and J dropped 6 bases, with 15 bases sitting between them. Germline-derived CDR1 and CDR2 are SGHRS and YFSETQ. This CDR3 region has 14 residues. The CDR3 here is CASSAGGTQDTQYF. The CDR3 coding sequence is TGCGCCAGCAGCGCCGGCGGGACGCAGGATACGCAGTATTTT.

With respect to this clonotype: An end of the junction does not agree with germline; a read error may underlie this. The CDR3 DNA reads TGTGCCAGCAGCGTAGCTGGGACAGGGGCCGGAACCACCATATATTTC. It encodes CASSVAGTGAGTTIYF. The V and J genes are TRBV9 and TRBJ1-3, with TRBD1 matching 10 bases. This CDR3 contains 16 residues. Germline assignment: CDR1 SGDLS and CDR2 YYNGEE.